This T cell receptor beta chain was profiled in a study of blood T cell repertoires in COVID-19. The participants were between about 18 and 90 years old and came from about two dozen US areas. Participant-reported clinical history was the basis for cohort assignment. Assay used: immunoSEQ multiplex PCR; TCRdb lists only in-frame clones, some missing. Of around 200,000 clones in the sample, roughly 77% were seen once. This CDR3 region has 15 residues. Looked up from germline, CDR1 is KGHDR and CDR2 is SFDVKD. Trimming shortened V by 1 base and J by 7 bases, and 15 bases separated the two germline ends.

The clonotype originates from a man aged 40-55 years who had recovered from COVID-19. Sequencing was carried out using PBMCs or T cells enriched from blood (not recorded which). The V call is TRBV24-1, the J call TRBJ2-5; tentative D call: TRBD2 (5 bases). The CDR3 is CATSDFRTLGGTQYF. In DNA form, the CDR3 reads TGTGCCACCAGTGATTTCAGGACCTTAGGAGGGACCCAGTACTTC.